This TCR beta chain was observed in a study of T cells expressing NK-cell markers. Whole-study context: HCMV serostatus: seven of eight sequenced donors positive, one negative.

The CDR3 is made up of 16 amino acids. Germline CDR1 reads LGHNA; CDR2 reads YSLEER. Comment on this clonotype: Antigen specificity is unknown.

Using the 5' RACE reads, TCRdb records one entry per CDR3 protein without DNA. The sample totals a few hundred thousand distinct CDR3 sequences. Notes on the study in general: Dominant NKG2C+ clonotypes in 6 or 7 donors made up 1.0-7.0% of CD8+ T cells.

The rearrangement joins TRBV4-3 to TRBJ1-2; TCRdb's D gene call, TRBD1, goes unchecked for lack of DNA. Sequenced material: blood T cells: a sorted CD56 or NKG2C T cell subset, CD4+ or CD8+ T cells, or bulk PBMC T cells (not recorded which). The sequence came from a man between 18 and 35 years old in good health. The CDR3 reads CASSQEVTGALYGYTF.